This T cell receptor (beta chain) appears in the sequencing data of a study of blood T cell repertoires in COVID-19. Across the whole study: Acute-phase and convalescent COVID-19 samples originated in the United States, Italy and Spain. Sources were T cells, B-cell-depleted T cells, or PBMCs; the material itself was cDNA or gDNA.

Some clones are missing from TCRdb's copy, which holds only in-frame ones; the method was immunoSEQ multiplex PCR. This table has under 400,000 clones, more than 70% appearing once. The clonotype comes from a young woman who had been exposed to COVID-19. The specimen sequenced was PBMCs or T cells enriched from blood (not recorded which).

CDR3 bases: TGTGCCAGCAGTCGGGCTAGCGGGAGTGAGACCCAGTACTTC. This codes for CASSRASGSETQYF. This chain links TRBV7-9 with TRBJ2-5; 10 nucleotides align to TRBD2. The CDR3 is 14 residues long. V lost 6 bases to trimming and J lost 5 bases; unmatched junction nucleotides: 6. Germline V gene data show CDR1 as SEHNR and CDR2 as FQNEAQ (reference sequence).